Below are 21 T cell receptor beta chains sequenced from a single sample in a study of blood T cell repertoires in COVID-19. Method: immunoSEQ multiplex PCR; TCRdb's copy keeps in-frame clones and lacks some. The data show under 250,000 clones, under 85% seen once. The material sequenced was peripheral blood. The source is a man in his thirties or forties who had recovered from COVID-19.

This clone is a singleton in its sample. The rearrangement joins TRBV19 to TRBJ1-3; possible D gene TRBD1, 5 bases. Germline loops: CDR1 LNHDA, CDR2 SQIVND (reference sequence). The CDR3 consists of 14 residues. V shed 7 bases and J shed 2 bases, with 12 bases lying between them. The CDR3 sequence is CASTQRGTGNTIYF. The CDR3 DNA sequence: TGTGCCAGTACCCAAAGGGGAACTGGAAACACCATATATTTT.

The chain carries TRBV27 and TRBJ2-2; 7 bases match TRBD2. Per germline, CDR1 MNHEY and CDR2 SMNVEV (reference sequence). The CDR3 runs 16 residues. J gave up 1 base and V 6 bases, and 8 bases lay outside the gene matches. The CDR3 reads CASSPLLAENTGELFF. The CDR3 bases are TGTGCCAGCAGCCCTCTTCTAGCGGAGAACACCGGGGAGCTGTTTTTT.

The chain carries TRBV27 and TRBJ2-3; D is uncertain. The CDR3 loop spans 13 amino acids. Trimming left V 6 bases short and J 1 base short, with 8 bases between. The germline gives CDR1 MNHEY, CDR2 SMNVEV (reference sequence). Here the CDR3 reads CASSQRGTDTQYF. In DNA, the CDR3 is TGTGCCAGCAGCCAACGGGGCACAGATACGCAGTATTTT.

The chain carries TRBV3-1 (or the pseudogene TRBV3-2) and TRBJ2-1, with D perhaps TRBD1 (6 bases). Trimming cost V 0 bases and J 8 bases, with 14 bases left between them. This CDR3 has 15 residues. The germline V gene has CDR1 LGHDT and CDR2 YNNKEL (reference sequence). The CDR3 nucleotides are TGTGCCAGCAGCCAAGATCCCCCAGGGGCCGATGAGCAGTTCTTC. Protein product: CASSQDPPGADEQFF.

The V and J genes are TRBV13 and TRBJ1-2, with D unclear. The ends were cut back, 5 bases at V and 8 bases at J, with 15 bases in the middle. Germline V CDR1 and CDR2: PRHDT, FYEKMQ (reference sequence). The length of the CDR3 is 13 residues. CDR3 amino acids: CASSLREGFGYTF. In DNA, the CDR3 is TGTGCCAGCAGCCTAAGAGAGGGCTTCGGCTACACCTTC.

This clone was seen a single time. The chain is built from TRBV5-8 and TRBJ1-2, with TRBD1 as a possible D gene (5 bases). CDR3 length: 9 residues. V dropped 5 bases and J dropped 13 bases, with 9 bases sitting between them. Germline assignment: CDR1 SGHTS and CDR2 YDEGEE. The CDR3 bases are TGTGCCAGCAGGGCGGGGCCCACCTTC. The encoded protein is CASRAGPTF.

The rearrangement links TRBV28 to TRBJ2-7; D possibly corresponds to TRBD2 (6 bases). The CDR3 has 13 residues. Germline V gene lookup returns CDR1 MDHEN and CDR2 SYDVKM. The V and J ends lost 9 bases and 0 bases respectively, with 12 bases between them. CDR3 residues: CASGAGSSYEQYV. Here the CDR3 DNA reads TGTGCCAGTGGTGCGGGGAGCTCCTACGAGCAGTACGTC.

This clone is a singleton in its sample. The rearrangement links TRBV2 to TRBJ1-5; D is perhaps TRBD1 (5 bases). This CDR3 is 12 amino acids long. The germline V and J ends were trimmed by 6 bases and 7 bases, with 10 bases remaining between them. Germline V gene lookup returns CDR1 SNHLY and CDR2 FYNNEI. The CDR3 region is CASRNDRQPQHF. The CDR3 DNA reads TGTGCCAGCAGGAACGACAGACAGCCCCAGCATTTT.

This clone was seen just once. This chain connects TRBV6-4 to TRBJ1-6, with TRBD1 matching over 8 bases. Germline V gene lookup returns CDR1 MRHNA and CDR2 SNTAGT. The CDR3 covers 14 residues. The ends lost 6 bases at V and 7 bases at J; junction bases unmatched: 5. The CDR3 coding sequence is TGTGCCAGCAGGGAACAGGGGGGAAATTCACCCCTCCACTTT. Protein: CASREQGGNSPLHF.

The chain has TRBV4-1 and TRBJ1-3; D might be TRBD1 (5 bases). The germline gives CDR1 MGHRA, CDR2 YSYEKL. With 5 bases removed from V and 7 bases from J, the gap between germline ends came to 12 bases. The CDR3 spans 13 residues. The CDR3, as DNA: TGCGCCAGCAGCGCGACAGTACCGAACACCATATATTTT. This codes for CASSATVPNTIYF.

This clone was counted many times. This sample includes further DNA sequences coding for the same CDR3. This chain connects TRBV5-1 to TRBJ1-5, with 8 bases lining up with TRBD1. V lost 2 bases and J lost 7; bases outside the gene matches: 5. Germline V lookup: CDR1 SGHRS, CDR2 YFSETQ. The CDR3 is made up of 14 amino acids. The CDR3 DNA reads as TGCGCCAGCAGCTTAGCACAGGGGGAGCAGCCCCAGCATTTT. It encodes CASSLAQGEQPQHF.

J is TRBJ1-6 and V is TRBV3-1 (or the pseudogene TRBV3-2); TRBD1 matches at 7 bases. Germline loops: CDR1 LGHDT, CDR2 YNNKEL (reference sequence). CDR3 length: 13 residues. The junction had 7 bases not matched to a gene; V was cut back by 6 bases and J by 11 bases. CDR3 loop: CASRGGSRTPLHF. The DNA for the CDR3 is TGTGCCAGCAGAGGGGGCTCTCGGACACCCCTCCACTTT.

The chain joins TRBV14 to TRBJ2-1; D is possibly TRBD1 (5 bases). CDR1 is SGHDN, CDR2 FVKESK, per germline. This CDR3 has 16 residues. Trimming cost V 1 base and J 7 bases, with 17 bases left between them. The CDR3 loop is CASSQARAPILNEQFF. CDR3 DNA sequence: TGTGCCAGCAGCCAAGCCAGGGCACCCATTCTGAATGAGCAGTTCTTC.

A single count supports this clone. The chain links TRBV19 to TRBJ1-6; weak D call: TRBD1 (6 bases). The CDR3 is 16 residues long. V gave up 2 bases and J gave up 7 bases, with 15 bases separating them. Looked up from germline, CDR1 is LNHDA and CDR2 is SQIVND (reference sequence). CDR3 region: CASSIRQGMSNSPLHF. In DNA, the CDR3 is TGTGCCAGTAGTATAAGGCAGGGGATGTCGAATTCACCCCTCCACTTT.

This clone was seen only once. The chain has TRBV27 and TRBJ1-6; maybe TRBD1 (6 bases). This CDR3 region has 12 residues. The V gene lost 6 bases and the J gene lost 9 bases, with 9 bases spanning the gap. CDR1 and CDR2 (germline): MNHEY, SMNVEV (reference sequence). The DNA for the CDR3 is TGTGCCAGCAGAACAGGGAGTTCACCCCTCCACTTT. Amino acid sequence: CASRTGSSPLHF.

The chain carries TRBV19 and TRBJ2-1; the D is unclear. Per the germline V gene, CDR1 is LNHDA and CDR2 is SQIVND (reference sequence). V was shortened by 5 bases and J by 4 bases, with 6 bases between the two germline ends. The CDR3 runs 12 residues. The CDR3, as DNA: TGTGCCAGTAGTTTCGGGTACAATGAGCAGTTCTTC. Protein: CASSFGYNEQFF.

This chain connects TRBV9 to TRBJ1-1; possible D gene TRBD1, 5 bases. The length of the CDR3 is 14 residues. CDR1 is SGDLS, CDR2 YYNGEE, per germline. V was trimmed by 5 bases and J by 2 bases, leaving 13 bases between them. In nucleotides, the CDR3 is TGTGCCAGCAGGGTGGGACTGCAAAACACTGAAGCTTTCTTT. It encodes CASRVGLQNTEAFF.

The chain couples TRBV25-1 to TRBJ1-6; weak D call: TRBD1 (6 bases). CDR1 is MGHDK, CDR2 SYGVNS, per germline. Trimming took off 3 bases at V and 7 bases at J, with 16 bases between the two ends. The CDR3 is 16 residues long. DNA of the CDR3: TGTGCCAGCAGTGACCCGGGAGGGGGAGGCAATTCACCCCTCCACTTT. Its translation is CASSDPGGGGNSPLHF. Combining the CDR3 with reference TRBV25-1 and TRBJ1-6 gives the whole variable domain EADIYQTPRYLVIGTGKKITLECSQTMGHDKMYWYQQDPGMELHLIHYSYGVNSTEKGDLSSESTVSRIRTEHFPLTLESARPSHTSQYLCASSDPGGGGNSPLHFGNGTRLTVT.

This CDR3 reads CASSKRGNEQFF. DNA of the CDR3: TGTGCCAGCAGCAAAAGGGGCAATGAGCAGTTCTTC. The chain carries TRBV5-8 and TRBJ2-1; D is perhaps TRBD1 (5 bases). Germline CDR1 SGHTS, CDR2 YDEGEE. Trimming cost V 4 bases and J 6 bases, with 8 bases left between them. This CDR3 has 12 amino acids.

The chain joins TRBV6-4 to TRBJ1-2; D is possibly TRBD1 (6 bases). Trimming pared 8 bases from V and 4 bases from J, leaving 20 bases between. The CDR3 runs to 15 residues. The germline CDR1 and CDR2 sequences are MRHNA and SNTAGT. CDR3 sequence reads: CASRPSPGGGYGYTF. For the CDR3, the DNA is TGTGCCAGCCGCCCGTCCCCGGGGGGCGGCTATGGCTACACCTTC.

This chain uses TRBV7-9 with TRBJ1-2, with 8 bases fitting TRBD1. The CDR3 contains 14 residues. V shed 5 bases and J 8 bases; nucleotides not matched to a gene: 10. Looked up from germline, CDR1 is SEHNR and CDR2 is FQNEAQ (reference sequence). CDR3 protein: CASSLSDRVDGYTF. DNA of the CDR3: TGTGCCAGCAGCCTCTCGGACAGGGTGGACGGCTACACCTTC.